This is a list of T cell receptor beta chains from one sample in a study of neurological immune-mediated disorders. TCRdb analysed the 5' RACE reads with MiXCR anew, one entry per CDR3 protein. The table has roughly 32,000 distinct CDR3 sequences, approximately 5.2% seen once. What was sequenced was CD4+ T cells from blood. The receptors were gathered from a woman between 45 and 60 years old in good health. CDR3s include the opening cysteine and the closing phenylalanine or tryptophan. D genes are given only for firm matches. A row's size may be missing; if present it is once, few, many or a size class.

D gene: TRBD1; clone size: many; J gene: TRBJ1-2; V gene: TRBV12-3/TRBV12-4; CDR3 DNA: TGTGCCAGCAGCCGTCAGGACAGGGGAGGCTATGGCTACACCTTC; CDR3 protein: CASSRQDRGGYGYTF
D gene: TRBD1; clone size: many; J gene: TRBJ2-1; V gene: TRBV9; CDR3 DNA: TGTGCCAGCAGCGTCACCGGGACAGGGTCCAATGAGCAGTTCTTC; CDR3 protein: CASSVTGTGSNEQFF
D gene: TRBD1; clone size: many; J gene: TRBJ2-5; V gene: TRBV27; CDR3 DNA: TGTGCCAGCGGCAGGACAGGGGAGAAGGAGACCCAGTACTTC; CDR3 protein: CASGRTGEKETQYF
D gene: NA; clone size: medium-sized; J gene: TRBJ2-7; V gene: TRBV3-1; CDR3 DNA: TGTGCCAGCAGCCAAAACTACGAGCAGTACTTC; CDR3 protein: CASSQNYEQYF
D gene: NA; clone size: many; J gene: TRBJ2-7; V gene: TRBV10-3; CDR3 DNA: TGTGCCATCAGCCAACCGACAGGAGATGAGCAGTACTTC; CDR3 protein: CAISQPTGDEQYF
D gene: TRBD2; clone size: many; J gene: TRBJ2-7; V gene: TRBV20-1; CDR3 DNA: TGCAGTGCTAGAGGAGGTAGCGGGGGGGCCTTCTACGAGCAGTACTTC; CDR3 protein: CSARGGSGGAFYEQYF
D gene: TRBD1; clone size: many; J gene: TRBJ2-2; V gene: TRBV7-3; CDR3 DNA: TGTGCCAGCAGCTTATTGTTGGGACAGGGGCTCACCGGGGAGCTGTTTTTT; CDR3 protein: CASSLLLGQGLTGELFF
D gene: TRBD2; clone size: medium-sized; J gene: TRBJ2-3; V gene: TRBV20-1; CDR3 DNA: TGCAGTGCTAGAGTTCGGAGCGGGGGGCCTCGCACAGATACGCAGTATTTT; CDR3 protein: CSARVRSGGPRTDTQYF
D gene: NA; clone size: many; J gene: TRBJ1-1; V gene: TRBV28; CDR3 DNA: TGTGCCAGCAGCCCTTCCGGAGACACTGAAGCTTTCTTT; CDR3 protein: CASSPSGDTEAFF
D gene: NA; clone size: many; J gene: TRBJ1-2; V gene: TRBV7-3; CDR3 DNA: TGTGCCAGCAGCCTTACGTCGGACAGAAGCTATGGCTACACCTTC; CDR3 protein: CASSLTSDRSYGYTF
D gene: NA; clone size: many; J gene: TRBJ1-4; V gene: TRBV11-2; CDR3 DNA: TGTGCCAGCACCCCAGGGGTGTACAGCGATGAAAAACTGTTTTTT; CDR3 protein: CASTPGVYSDEKLFF
D gene: NA; clone size: many; J gene: TRBJ2-2; V gene: TRBV28; CDR3 DNA: TGTGCCAGCAGGGGCTTCGCCGTGGAGCTGTTTTTT; CDR3 protein: CASRGFAVELFF
D gene: TRBD1; clone size: many; J gene: TRBJ2-6; V gene: TRBV12-3/TRBV12-4; CDR3 DNA: TGTGCCAGCAAACTTCTGGGACAGGGGGCGAAAGGGGCCAACGTCCTGACTTTC; CDR3 protein: CASKLLGQGAKGANVLTF
D gene: NA; clone size: many; J gene: TRBJ1-5; V gene: TRBV12-3/TRBV12-4; CDR3 DNA: TGTGCCAGCAGGGAACAATATAGCAATCAGCCCCAGCATTTT; CDR3 protein: CASREQYSNQPQHF
D gene: TRBD2; clone size: many; J gene: TRBJ2-1; V gene: TRBV12-3/TRBV12-4; CDR3 DNA: TGTGCCAGCAGACCTTCTAGCGGGGGGTACAATGAGCAGTTCTTC; CDR3 protein: CASRPSSGGYNEQFF
D gene: NA; clone size: medium-sized; J gene: TRBJ2-7; V gene: TRBV12-3/TRBV12-4; CDR3 DNA: TGTGCCAGCAGTCCCAAATACGAGCAGTACTTC; CDR3 protein: CASSPKYEQYF
D gene: NA; clone size: few; J gene: TRBJ2-5; V gene: TRBV28; CDR3 DNA: TGTGCCAGCAGCAAAACGCTTAGAGGGCAAGAGACCCAGTACTTC; CDR3 protein: CASSKTLRGQETQYF
D gene: NA; clone size: many; J gene: TRBJ2-3; V gene: TRBV20-1; CDR3 DNA: TGCAGTGCTAGAGGCGGGAAGAATACGCAGTATTTT; CDR3 protein: CSARGGKNTQYF
D gene: TRBD1; clone size: many; J gene: TRBJ2-1; V gene: TRBV25-1; CDR3 DNA: TGTGCCAGCAGAGGACAGGGAGTCTACAATGAGCAGTTCTTC; CDR3 protein: CASRGQGVYNEQFF
D gene: NA; clone size: medium-sized; J gene: TRBJ1-1; V gene: TRBV5-1; CDR3 DNA: TGCGCCAGCAGCCAAAACATGAACACTGAAGCTTTCTTT; CDR3 protein: CASSQNMNTEAFF
D gene: TRBD2; clone size: many; J gene: TRBJ2-5; V gene: TRBV11-2; CDR3 DNA: TGTGCCAGCAGCTTAGCGCCTAGCGGCCAAGAGACCCAGTACTTC; CDR3 protein: CASSLAPSGQETQYF
D gene: NA; clone size: many; J gene: TRBJ2-3; V gene: TRBV28; CDR3 DNA: TGTGCCAGCAGTTCCATCGCGGGGTTGGGCACAGATACGCAGTATTTT; CDR3 protein: CASSSIAGLGTDTQYF
D gene: NA; clone size: many; J gene: TRBJ1-5; V gene: TRBV3-1; CDR3 DNA: TGTGCCAGCAGCCAAGGAAGCTTGAGAAGCGATCAGCCCCAGCATTTT; CDR3 protein: CASSQGSLRSDQPQHF
D gene: NA; clone size: many; J gene: TRBJ1-4; V gene: TRBV14; CDR3 DNA: TGTGCCAGCAGCCAAGGAGTAGTAGGGCAGGCTAATGAAAAACTGTTTTTT; CDR3 protein: CASSQGVVGQANEKLFF
D gene: NA; clone size: many; J gene: TRBJ2-2; V gene: TRBV7-3; CDR3 DNA: TGTGCCAGCAGCATCGACCCCGGCACCGGGGAGCTGTTTTTT; CDR3 protein: CASSIDPGTGELFF
D gene: NA; clone size: many; J gene: TRBJ2-1; V gene: TRBV28; CDR3 DNA: TGTGCCAGCAGTTTATTGGGCAATGAGCAGTTCTTC; CDR3 protein: CASSLLGNEQFF
D gene: TRBD2; clone size: many; J gene: TRBJ2-3; V gene: TRBV18; CDR3 DNA: TGTGCCAGCTCACCCCTCGGGACTAGCGGGAGGACAGATACGCAGTATTTT; CDR3 protein: CASSPLGTSGRTDTQYF
D gene: TRBD2; clone size: many; J gene: TRBJ2-2; V gene: TRBV24-1; CDR3 DNA: TGTGCCACCACCTCATCTAGTCGATCCGGGGGGACCGGGGAGCTGTTTTTT; CDR3 protein: CATTSSSRSGGTGELFF
D gene: NA; clone size: many; J gene: TRBJ2-3; V gene: TRBV6-1; CDR3 DNA: TGTGCCAGCAGTGAAGCATGGGGGCGCATCACAGATACGCAGTATTTT; CDR3 protein: CASSEAWGRITDTQYF
D gene: TRBD1; clone size: many; J gene: TRBJ1-2; V gene: TRBV14; CDR3 DNA: TGTGCCAGCAGCCCAACAGGGGGCTTTGGCTACACCTTC; CDR3 protein: CASSPTGGFGYTF
D gene: NA; clone size: many; J gene: TRBJ2-1; V gene: TRBV10-3; CDR3 DNA: TGTGCCATCACCAGAGTAGCGGACTCCTACAATGAGCAGTTCTTC; CDR3 protein: CAITRVADSYNEQFF
D gene: NA; clone size: NA; J gene: TRBJ1-4; V gene: TRBV12-3/TRBV12-4; CDR3 DNA: TGTGCCAGCAGTAAGTTGGGTACGGAAAAACTGTTTTTT; CDR3 protein: CASSKLGTEKLFF
D gene: NA; clone size: many; J gene: TRBJ2-5; V gene: TRBV7-7; CDR3 DNA: TGTGCCAGCAGCACCGGACAGAGTGAGACCCAGTACTTC; CDR3 protein: CASSTGQSETQYF
D gene: NA; clone size: many; J gene: TRBJ1-1; V gene: TRBV12-3/TRBV12-4; CDR3 DNA: TGTGCCAGCAGTTGGGGACAGAACACTGAAGCTTTCTTT; CDR3 protein: CASSWGQNTEAFF
D gene: TRBD1; clone size: medium-sized; J gene: TRBJ1-2; V gene: TRBV20-1; CDR3 DNA: TGCAGTGCTAGGTCGGACAGGGGGGATGGCTACACCTTC; CDR3 protein: CSARSDRGDGYTF
D gene: TRBD2; clone size: many; J gene: TRBJ2-2; V gene: TRBV20-1; CDR3 DNA: TGCAGTGCTAGGAAGGCTAGCGGGGGCCAAACCGGGGAGCTGTTTTTT; CDR3 protein: CSARKASGGQTGELFF
D gene: TRBD1; clone size: NA; J gene: TRBJ1-5; V gene: TRBV28; CDR3 DNA: TGTGCCAGCAGTTTCGCGGCAGGGGGAATGAATCAGCCCCGGCATTTT; CDR3 protein: CASSFAAGGMNQPRHF
D gene: NA; clone size: many; J gene: TRBJ2-1; V gene: TRBV10-3; CDR3 DNA: TGTGCCATCAGTGACGCCCCCGGGGTGGAGGAGCAGTTCTTC; CDR3 protein: CAISDAPGVEEQFF
D gene: TRBD2; clone size: NA; J gene: TRBJ2-3; V gene: TRBV9; CDR3 DNA: TGTGCCAGCAGCGTGCGCGGGAGCAAGTCAGATACGCAGTATTTT; CDR3 protein: CASSVRGSKSDTQYF
D gene: TRBD2; clone size: many; J gene: TRBJ2-2; V gene: TRBV5-6; CDR3 DNA: TGTGCCAGCAGCTTGTTTTCTCAGCGGGGAGCAACCGGGGAGCTGTTTTTT; CDR3 protein: CASSLFSQRGATGELFF
D gene: NA; clone size: NA; J gene: TRBJ2-2; V gene: TRBV2; CDR3 DNA: TGTGCCAGCTACGGTACTTTCGTAGCCGGGGAGCTGTTTTTT; CDR3 protein: CASYGTFVAGELFF
D gene: NA; clone size: many; J gene: TRBJ1-1; V gene: TRBV20-1; CDR3 DNA: TGCAGTGCAACTCGACAGAAGTCGGCGTTCACTGAAGCTTTCTTT; CDR3 protein: CSATRQKSAFTEAFF
D gene: TRBD2; clone size: many; J gene: TRBJ2-5; V gene: TRBV5-1; CDR3 DNA: TGCGCCAGCAGTTCTGGGACTAGCGGAAACCAAGAGACCCAGTACTTC; CDR3 protein: CASSSGTSGNQETQYF
D gene: TRBD1; clone size: many; J gene: TRBJ1-6; V gene: TRBV20-1; CDR3 DNA: TGCAGTGCTACCGTTGCCGGGACAGGGCTCGAGTCACCCCTCCACTTT; CDR3 protein: CSATVAGTGLESPLHF
D gene: NA; clone size: NA; J gene: TRBJ2-1; V gene: TRBV5-1; CDR3 DNA: TGCACCAGCAGCTTAGGTCCAGGGACGGCTGAGCAGTTCTTC; CDR3 protein: CTSSLGPGTAEQFF
D gene: NA; clone size: many; J gene: TRBJ1-4; V gene: TRBV29-1; CDR3 DNA: TGCAGCGTCGAAAAAGGGACGGCCCTGTTTTTT; CDR3 protein: CSVEKGTALFF
D gene: NA; clone size: many; J gene: TRBJ2-3; V gene: TRBV5-4; CDR3 DNA: TGTGCCAGCAGCTTGGGAGGTGCAGGGGCCAGCACAGATACGCAGTATTTT; CDR3 protein: CASSLGGAGASTDTQYF
D gene: NA; clone size: many; J gene: TRBJ1-1; V gene: TRBV28; CDR3 DNA: TGTGCCAGCCCCCCGGCAGGGGAAGGGACTGAAGCTTTCTTT; CDR3 protein: CASPPAGEGTEAFF
D gene: TRBD1; clone size: many; J gene: TRBJ1-5; V gene: TRBV7-8; CDR3 DNA: TGTGCCAGCAGCTTAGACAGGGGAGGTCAGCCCCAGCATTTT; CDR3 protein: CASSLDRGGQPQHF
D gene: NA; clone size: many; J gene: TRBJ2-1; V gene: TRBV20-1; CDR3 DNA: TGCAGTGCTAGCAGCCAGTTTAACAATGAGCAGTTCTTC; CDR3 protein: CSASSQFNNEQFF
D gene: NA; clone size: many; J gene: TRBJ1-1; V gene: TRBV7-2; CDR3 DNA: TGTGCCAGCAGCAGGACAGTTGAAGCTTTCTTT; CDR3 protein: CASSRTVEAFF
D gene: NA; clone size: many; J gene: TRBJ2-7; V gene: TRBV29-1; CDR3 DNA: TGCAGCGTTGAAGAATACAGTGTTTTGGGGCAGTACTTC; CDR3 protein: CSVEEYSVLGQYF
D gene: NA; clone size: many; J gene: TRBJ2-2; V gene: TRBV9; CDR3 DNA: TGTGCCAGCAGCGTAGAGGGACAGAACACCGGGGAGCTGTTTTTT; CDR3 protein: CASSVEGQNTGELFF